Below, 13 T cell receptor beta chains from the same sample are listed, as sequenced in a study of cytomegalovirus exposure and HLA in healthy donors. Repertoires were generated with immunoSEQ multiplex PCR, while TCRdb's copy carries only in-frame clones and drops some. The data show about 130,000 clones, approximately 94% seen once. Sequencing used PBMCs. The origin of the receptors is a woman aged 18 to 35 in good health and CMV-seronegative.

This chain connects TRBV6-1 to TRBJ1-5, with D unresolved. Per germline, CDR1 MNHNS and CDR2 SASEGT. V dropped 2 bases and J dropped 6 bases, with 11 bases sitting between them. This CDR3 region has 14 residues. This CDR3 is CASSEPPGGQPQHF. CDR3 nucleotide sequence: TGTGCCAGCAGTGAACCCCCAGGAGGTCAGCCCCAGCATTTT.

This clone appeared once. The rearrangement uses TRBV7-9 and TRBJ2-3, with D perhaps matching TRBD1 (5 bases). The germline CDR1 and CDR2 sequences are SEHNR and FQNEAQ (reference sequence). There are 14 residues in the CDR3. V lost 4 bases, J lost 6 bases, and 14 bases lay in between. The CDR3 protein is CASSSTVDADTQYF. The CDR3 nucleotides are TGTGCCAGCAGCTCGACAGTAGACGCCGATACGCAGTATTTT.

The chain is built from TRBV28 and TRBJ2-1; D remains unclear. Trimming took off 6 bases at V and 4 bases at J, with 7 bases between the two ends. Germline V gene lookup returns CDR1 MDHEN and CDR2 SYDVKM. The CDR3 loop spans 12 amino acids. The CDR3 region is CASRQIYNEQFF. CDR3 in DNA: TGTGCCAGCAGACAGATTTACAATGAGCAGTTCTTC.

On this clone: Germline and junction disagree at one end, which may indicate a read error. V gene TRBV2 combines with J gene TRBJ2-7; unclear D gene. CDR1 and CDR2 (germline): SNHLY, FYNNEI. This CDR3 is 12 amino acids long. CDR3 amino acids: CASREDSYEQYF. CDR3 in DNA: TGTGCCAGCAGGGAAGATAGCTACGAGCAGTACTTC.

The rearrangement links TRBV7-9 to TRBJ1-2, with 12 positions matching TRBD1. V lost 0 bases to trimming and J lost 8 bases; unmatched junction nucleotides: 4. The length of the CDR3 is 15 residues. Germline V gene sequence: CDR1 SEHNR, CDR2 FQNEAQ (reference sequence). The CDR3: CASSLAGTGGSGYTF. The CDR3 bases are TGTGCCAGCAGCTTAGCGGGGACAGGGGGCTCGGGCTACACCTTC. Variable domain in full (rest from reference TRBV7-9 and TRBJ1-2): DTGVSQNPRHKITKRGQNVTFRCDPISEHNRLYWYRQTLGQGPEFLTYFQNEAQLEKSRLLSDRFSAERPKGSFSTLEIQRTEQGDSAMYLCASSLAGTGGSGYTFGSGTRLTVV.

CDR3 sequence: CASGQDYEQYF. Written as DNA, the CDR3 is TGTGCCTCCGGACAGGACTACGAGCAGTACTTC. V usage is TRBV5-6 and J usage is TRBJ2-7, with 7 nucleotides matching TRBD1. The CDR3 runs to 11 residues. CDR1 and CDR2 (germline): SGHDT, YYEEEE. V was pared by 10 bases and J by 3 bases, with 4 bases of the junction left unmatched.

The V gene is TRBV11-2, the J gene TRBJ1-5, with 10 bases aligning to TRBD1. The CDR3 covers 15 residues. V shed 3 bases, J shed 7 bases, and the junction held 6 bases outside the gene matches. Germline CDR1 and CDR2: SGHAT and FQNNGV. CDR3 in amino acids: CASSLGQGIGQPQHF. The DNA for the CDR3 is TGTGCCAGCAGCTTGGGACAGGGGATTGGACAGCCCCAGCATTTT. Full variable domain (outside the CDR3, taken from reference TRBV11-2 and TRBJ1-5): EAGVAQSPRYKIIEKRQSVAFWCNPISGHATLYWYQQILGQGPKLLIQFQNNGVVDDSQLPKDRFSAERLKGVDSTLKIQPAKLEDSAVYLCASSLGQGIGQPQHFGDGTRLSIL.

The chain has TRBV15 and TRBJ2-3, with 9 bases fitting TRBD1. The germline CDR1 and CDR2 sequences are LNHNV and YYDKDF (reference sequence). The CDR3 is 16 amino acids. V was pared by 1 base and J by 3 bases, with 5 bases of the junction left unmatched. In DNA form, the CDR3 reads TGTGCCACCAGCAGAGGCCGGACAGGGGCTACAGATACGCAGTATTTT. Protein: CATSRGRTGATDTQYF.

V usage is TRBV7-9 and J usage is TRBJ2-5; D perhaps matches TRBD2 (5 bases). V was shortened by 5 bases and J by 5 bases, with 15 bases between the two germline ends. The CDR3 spans 14 residues. Per germline, CDR1 SEHNR and CDR2 FQNEAQ (reference sequence). CDR3 bases: TGTGCCAGCAGCCATACTAGTAGTGGGGAGACCCAGTACTTC. The encoded protein is CASSHTSSGETQYF.

The chain links TRBV4-1 to TRBJ2-7; TRBD2 agrees at 7 bases. This CDR3 is built from 16 residues. J gave up 1 base and V 1 base, and 7 bases lay outside the gene matches. From germline, CDR1 is MGHRA and CDR2 YSYEKL. The CDR3 DNA sequence: TGCGCCAGCAGCCAAGCAGGGTCGGGGGGTTCCTACGAGCAGTACTTC. This encodes CASSQAGSGGSYEQYF.

V gene TRBV11-3 combines with J gene TRBJ2-2; D unresolved. The CDR3 is 17 residues long. Trimming pared 1 base from V and 2 bases from J, leaving 14 bases between. Germline V lookup: CDR1 SGHNT, CDR2 YENEEA. CDR3 amino acids: CASSLAPSFSNTGELFF. CDR3 in DNA: TGTGCCAGCAGCTTAGCCCCAAGCTTCTCCAACACCGGGGAGCTGTTTTTT. Full variable domain (remainder filled in from reference TRBV11-3 and TRBJ2-2): EAGVVQSPRYKIIEKKQPVAFWCNPISGHNTLYWYLQNLGQGPELLIRYENEEAVDDSQLPKDRFSAERLKGVDSTLKIQPAELGDSAVYLCASSLAPSFSNTGELFFGEGSRLTVL.

V and J are TRBV19 and TRBJ1-5; maybe TRBD1 (5 bases). Germline loops: CDR1 LNHDA, CDR2 SQIVND (reference sequence). The V gene lost 3 bases and the J gene lost 3 bases, with 9 bases spanning the gap. The CDR3 has 14 amino acids. CDR3: CASSISGNNQPQHF. The DNA of the CDR3 is TGTGCCAGTAGTATTTCAGGGAACAATCAGCCCCAGCATTTT. Full variable domain (remainder filled in from reference TRBV19 and TRBJ1-5): DGGITQSPKYLFRKEGQNVTLSCEQNLNHDAMYWYRQDPGQGLRLIYYSQIVNDFQKGDIAEGYSVSREKKESFPLTVTSAQKNPTAFYLCASSISGNNQPQHFGDGTRLSIL.

The chain links TRBV2 to TRBJ2-7; D unclear. Germline loops: CDR1 SNHLY, CDR2 FYNNEI. The germline V and J ends were trimmed by 3 bases and 6 bases, with 9 bases remaining between them. This CDR3 comprises 12 residues. CDR3 protein: CASSELFSEQYF. The CDR3 region has the DNA TGTGCCAGCAGTGAGTTGTTCTCCGAGCAGTACTTC.